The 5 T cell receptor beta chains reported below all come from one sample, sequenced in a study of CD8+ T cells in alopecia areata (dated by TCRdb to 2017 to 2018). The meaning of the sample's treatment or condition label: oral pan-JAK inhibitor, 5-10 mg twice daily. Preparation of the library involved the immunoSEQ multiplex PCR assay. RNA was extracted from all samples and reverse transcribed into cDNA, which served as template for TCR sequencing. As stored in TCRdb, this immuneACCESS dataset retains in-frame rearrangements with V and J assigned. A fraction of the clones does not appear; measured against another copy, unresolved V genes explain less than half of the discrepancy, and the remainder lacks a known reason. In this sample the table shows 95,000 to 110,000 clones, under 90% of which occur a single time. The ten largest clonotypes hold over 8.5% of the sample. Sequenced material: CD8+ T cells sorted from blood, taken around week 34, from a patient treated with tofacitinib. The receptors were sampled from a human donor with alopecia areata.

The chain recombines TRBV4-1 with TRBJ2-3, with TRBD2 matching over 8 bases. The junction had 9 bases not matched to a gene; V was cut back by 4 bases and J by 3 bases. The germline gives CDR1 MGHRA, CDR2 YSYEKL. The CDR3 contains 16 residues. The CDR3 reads CASSLSVGLATDTQYF. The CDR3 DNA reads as TGCGCCAGCAGCCTTTCAGTTGGACTAGCAACAGATACGCAGTATTTT.

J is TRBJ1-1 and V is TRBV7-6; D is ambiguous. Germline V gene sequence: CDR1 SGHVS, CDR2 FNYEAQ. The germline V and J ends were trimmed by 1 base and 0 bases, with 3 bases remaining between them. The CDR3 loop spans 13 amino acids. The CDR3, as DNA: TGTGCCAGCAGCTTAGAGGTGAACACTGAAGCTTTCTTT. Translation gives CASSLEVNTEAFF.

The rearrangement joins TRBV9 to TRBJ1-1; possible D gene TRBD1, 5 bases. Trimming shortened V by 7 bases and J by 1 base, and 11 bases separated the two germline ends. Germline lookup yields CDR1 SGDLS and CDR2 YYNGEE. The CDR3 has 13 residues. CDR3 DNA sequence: TGTGCCAGCCGAGCGGGACCGAACACTGAAGCTTTCTTT. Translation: CASRAGPNTEAFF. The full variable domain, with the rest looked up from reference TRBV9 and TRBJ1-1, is DSGVTQTPKHLITATGQRVTLRCSPRSGDLSVYWYQQSLDQGLQFLIQYYNGEERAKGNILERFSAQQFPDLHSELNLSSLELGDSALYFCASRAGPNTEAFFGQGTRLTVV.

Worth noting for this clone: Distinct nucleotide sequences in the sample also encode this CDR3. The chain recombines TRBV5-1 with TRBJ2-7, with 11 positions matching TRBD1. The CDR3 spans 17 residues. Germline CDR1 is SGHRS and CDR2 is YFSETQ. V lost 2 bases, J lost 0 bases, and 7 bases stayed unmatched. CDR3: CASSFGTGGKSSYEQYF. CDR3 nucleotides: TGCGCCAGCAGCTTTGGGACAGGGGGTAAAAGCTCCTACGAGCAGTACTTC.

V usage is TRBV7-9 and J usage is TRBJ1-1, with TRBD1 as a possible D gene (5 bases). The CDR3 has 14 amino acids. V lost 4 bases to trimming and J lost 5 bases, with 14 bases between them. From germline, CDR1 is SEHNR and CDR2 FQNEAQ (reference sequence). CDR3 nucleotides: TGTGCCAGCAGCTCCCCCCAGGGTAGGACTGAAGCTTTCTTT. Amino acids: CASSSPQGRTEAFF. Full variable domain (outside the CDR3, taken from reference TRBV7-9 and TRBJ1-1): DTGVSQNPRHKITKRGQNVTFRCDPISEHNRLYWYRQTLGQGPEFLTYFQNEAQLEKSRLLSDRFSAERPKGSFSTLEIQRTEQGDSAMYLCASSSPQGRTEAFFGQGTRLTVV.